Presented here are 19 T cell receptor beta chains from one specimen sequenced in a study of blood T cell repertoires in COVID-19. Method: immunoSEQ multiplex PCR; TCRdb's copy keeps in-frame clones and lacks some. The sample yields over 450,000 clones, approximately 88% seen once. Sequencing was performed on peripheral blood. The receptors derive from a woman between 50 and 59 years old with COVID-19, enrolled during active disease.

The V gene is TRBV5-1, the J gene TRBJ1-2; TRBD1 aligns across 8 bases. The CDR3 runs 15 residues. V lost 2 bases to trimming and J lost 5 bases; unmatched junction nucleotides: 8. CDR1 and CDR2 (germline): SGHRS, YFSETQ. CDR3: CASSLVLGQAYGYTF. CDR3 sequence (DNA): TGCGCCAGCAGCTTAGTTTTGGGACAGGCTTATGGCTACACCTTC. The whole variable domain, remainder taken from reference TRBV5-1 and TRBJ1-2, is KAGVTQTPRYLIKTRGQQVTLSCSPISGHRSVSWYQQTPGQGLQFLFEYFSETQRNKGNFPGRFSGRQFSNSRSEMNVSTLELGDSALYLCASSLVLGQAYGYTFGSGTRLTVV.

The J gene is TRBJ2-3, the V gene TRBV29-1, with a tentative D call TRBD2 (5 bases). Looked up from germline, CDR1 is SQVTM and CDR2 is ANQGSEA. The V and J ends lost 3 bases and 5 bases respectively, with 18 bases between them. This CDR3 spans 15 amino acids. CDR3 residues: CSVDEAGQRVDTQYF. The CDR3, as DNA: TGCAGCGTTGACGAGGCGGGTCAGAGGGTAGATACGCAGTATTTT.

This sequence joins TRBV2 and TRBJ1-4; D is uncertain. V shed 4 bases and J shed 10 bases, with 10 bases lying between them. Germline-derived CDR1 and CDR2 are SNHLY and FYNNEI. The CDR3 contains 12 residues. The CDR3 nucleotides read TGTGCCAGCAGTGCGGAGGCCGGAAAACTGTTTTTT. Amino acids: CASSAEAGKLFF.

This chain connects TRBV7-2 to TRBJ2-1; D perhaps matches TRBD1 (5 bases). CDR1 and CDR2 (germline): SGHTA, FQGNSA. This CDR3 is 14 amino acids long. V was cut by 2 bases and J by 4 bases, with 9 bases left in between. CDR3 region: CASSLPGLYNEQFF. CDR3 sequence (DNA): TGTGCCAGCAGCTTACCAGGGCTATACAATGAGCAGTTCTTC.

The V call is TRBV6-5, the J call TRBJ1-2; D unresolved. This CDR3 contains 12 residues. The germline V gene encodes CDR1 MNHEY and CDR2 SVGAGI. V lost 4 bases and J lost 8, with 11 bases in between. The chain's CDR3 is CASSSWEGGYTF. The CDR3 bases are TGTGCCAGCAGTTCTTGGGAGGGCGGCTACACCTTC.

V is TRBV6-5 and J is TRBJ1-2; tentatively, D is TRBD1 (5 bases). The CDR3 runs to 14 residues. Trimming removed 2 bases at V and 4 bases at J, with 11 bases between. The germline CDR1 and CDR2 sequences are MNHEY and SVGAGI. CDR3 sequence (DNA): TGTGCCAGCAGTTACGGTAGACAGCCCTATGGCTACACCTTC. Translating gives CASSYGRQPYGYTF.

The V gene is TRBV24-1, the J gene TRBJ1-5; D is ambiguous. Per the germline V gene, CDR1 is KGHDR and CDR2 is SFDVKD. This CDR3 is 12 amino acids long. V was shortened by 4 bases and J by 4 bases, with 4 bases between the two germline ends. For the CDR3, the DNA is TGTGCCACCAGTGAACAAAATCAGCCCCAGCATTTT. Translation: CATSEQNQPQHF.

The rearrangement links TRBV29-1 to TRBJ1-1; possibly TRBD1 for D (5 bases). This CDR3 spans 11 amino acids. Germline V gene data show CDR1 as SQVTM and CDR2 as ANQGSEA. With 3 bases removed from V and 7 bases from J, the gap between germline ends came to 9 bases. This chain's CDR3 is CSVEDNVEAFF. Written as DNA, the CDR3 is TGCAGCGTTGAGGACAATGTTGAAGCTTTCTTT.

This clone appeared a single time. The chain employs TRBV30 and TRBJ2-6; weak D call: TRBD1 (6 bases). This CDR3 is 13 amino acids long. The V gene's germline CDR1 is GTSNPN and CDR2 SVGIG (reference sequence). The CDR3 DNA reads TGTGCATGTGGGGGCCTTGGGGCCAACGTCCTGACTTTC. Translated, it gives CACGGLGANVLTF.

V gene TRBV4-2 combines with J gene TRBJ1-2; tentatively, D is TRBD1 (5 bases). V was clipped by 3 bases and J by 0 bases, with 17 bases between them. The CDR3 covers 17 residues. Germline CDR1 and CDR2: LGHNA and YNFKEQ. CDR3 nucleotides: TGTGCCAGCAGCCAGAATCCGGGGGTGACGACTAACTATGGCTACACCTTC. Amino acids: CASSQNPGVTTNYGYTF.

The chain links TRBV24-1 to TRBJ2-1; TRBD2 might be the D (6 bases). V lost 9 bases to trimming and J lost 7 bases, with 18 bases between them. There are 14 residues in the CDR3. Germline loops: CDR1 KGHDR, CDR2 SFDVKD. The CDR3 DNA reads TGTGCCACCCAGACCGGGACTGAAGTAAATGAGCAGTTCTTC. As protein: CATQTGTEVNEQFF.

The chain recombines TRBV6-6 with TRBJ2-3, with D possibly matching TRBD2 (5 bases). V dropped 5 bases and J dropped 1 base, with 13 bases sitting between them. Looked up from germline, CDR1 is MNHNY and CDR2 is SVGAGI (reference sequence). This CDR3 spans 15 amino acids. The CDR3 nucleotides read TGTGCCAGCAGTGATTCAGCGGCGCGCACAGATACGCAGTATTTT. It specifies CASSDSAARTDTQYF.

This chain links TRBV29-1 with TRBJ2-5; TRBD1 might be the D (5 bases). In germline, CDR1 is SQVTM, CDR2 ANQGSEA. V lost 2 bases to trimming and J lost 4 bases, with 11 bases between them. This CDR3 has 13 residues. The CDR3 DNA follows: TGCAGCGTTGAAAAATGGCAGGGAGAGACCCAGTACTTC. This sequence encodes CSVEKWQGETQYF. The entire variable domain, with the rest obtained from reference TRBV29-1 and TRBJ2-5, is as follows: SAVISQKPSRDICQRGTSLTIQCQVDSQVTMMFWYRQQPGQSLTLIATANQGSEATYESGFVIDKFPISRPNLTFSTLTVSNMSPEDSSIYLCSVEKWQGETQYFGPGTRLLVL.

This chain joins TRBV7-3 and TRBJ1-4; D gene uncertain. Trimming shortened V by 2 bases and J by 9 bases, and 10 bases separated the two germline ends. This CDR3 contains 13 residues. The germline V gene encodes CDR1 SGHTA and CDR2 FQGTGA. CDR3: CASSLEGSQKLFF. Written as DNA, the CDR3 is TGTGCCAGCAGCTTAGAGGGTAGTCAAAAACTGTTTTTT.

The chain couples TRBV19 to TRBJ1-1; 8 bases fit TRBD1. Germline CDR1 LNHDA, CDR2 SQIVND (reference sequence). The CDR3 runs to 15 residues. The V gene end was trimmed by 6 bases and the J gene end by 3 bases; junction bases not matched to a gene: 9. CDR3 loop: CASRFGTGLYTEAFF. The CDR3 DNA reads TGTGCCAGTAGGTTTGGGACAGGCCTTTACACTGAAGCTTTCTTT.

V and J are TRBV5-1 and TRBJ1-2; D not resolved. The CDR3 contains 14 residues. Per the germline V gene, CDR1 is SGHRS and CDR2 is YFSETQ. Trimming removed 5 bases from V and 9 bases from J, with 20 bases in between. The CDR3: CASSVVPYTDSYTF. CDR3 nucleotides: TGCGCCAGCAGTGTAGTTCCCTATACCGATAGCTACACCTTC.

The chain recombines TRBV19 with TRBJ1-2, with 10 bases matching TRBD1. This CDR3 contains 15 residues. The V and J ends lost 0 bases and 3 bases, in that order; junction bases with no gene match: 1. The germline V gene encodes CDR1 LNHDA and CDR2 SQIVND (reference sequence). The DNA of the CDR3 is TGTGCCAGTAGTATAGAAGGGACAGGGGACTATGGCTACACCTTC. Translation gives CASSIEGTGDYGYTF.

This rearrangement joins TRBV6-2 or TRBV6-3 to TRBJ2-7; D perhaps matches TRBD1 (6 bases). V shed 2 bases and J shed 2 bases, with 13 bases lying between them. The germline gives CDR1 MNHEY, CDR2 SVGEGT. The CDR3 spans 15 residues. The CDR3 sequence is CASSYARDKPYEQYF. DNA of the CDR3: TGTGCCAGCAGTTACGCCCGGGACAAGCCCTACGAGCAGTACTTC.

This chain joins TRBV4-1 and TRBJ2-1, with 9 bases that match TRBD1. CDR1 and CDR2 (germline): MGHRA, YSYEKL. This CDR3 spans 17 amino acids. The V segment lost 1 base and the J segment 6 bases; nucleotides outside the gene matches: 10. Here the CDR3 reads CASSQVGGTGRGNEQFF. The CDR3 DNA follows: TGCGCCAGCAGCCAAGTTGGCGGGACAGGGCGAGGCAATGAGCAGTTCTTC.